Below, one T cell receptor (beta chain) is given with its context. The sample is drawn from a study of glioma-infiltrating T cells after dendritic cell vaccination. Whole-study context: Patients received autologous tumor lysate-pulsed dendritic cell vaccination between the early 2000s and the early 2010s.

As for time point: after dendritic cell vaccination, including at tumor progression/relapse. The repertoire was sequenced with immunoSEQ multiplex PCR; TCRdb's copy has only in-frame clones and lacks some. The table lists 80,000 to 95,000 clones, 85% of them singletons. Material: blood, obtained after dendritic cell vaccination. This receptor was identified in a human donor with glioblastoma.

This CDR3 reads CASSDRSTDTQYF. The CDR3 nucleotides are TGTGCCAGTAGCGACAGGAGCACAGATACGCAGTATTTT. The chain links TRBV19 to TRBJ2-3; tentative D call: TRBD1 (6 bases). CDR1 LNHDA and CDR2 SQIVND come from the germline V gene (reference sequence). The length of the CDR3 is 13 residues. The V end was cut by 6 bases, the J end by 0 bases, with 7 bases between.